This record covers a single T cell receptor (beta chain). The specificity of this receptor is unknown. This specimen belongs to a study of cytomegalovirus exposure and HLA in healthy donors (dated by TCRdb to 2015 to 2018). At the level of the whole study: In an earlier analysis of several hundred of the donors, 250 to 350 Gb of sequence data and just under 120 million unique TCR beta sequences from about 179 million T cells were reported. All discovery cohort repertoires had been generated using a single sequencing platform. About 300 gigabases of sequencing data and around 85 million unique TCR sequences made up an early release that covered approximately 650 HLA-typed donors. Across roughly 420 genotyped donors of the cohort, an average of about 200,000 unique TCR beta nucleotide sequences per donor were sequenced, and about a sixth of those sequences were non-productive. Typing coverage varied by locus: roughly 629-630 donors for A, B, C, DRB1 and DQB1; approximately 520 for DQA1; around 610 for DPA1; roughly 450 for DPB1. To study patterns of TCR occurrence, a later analysis re-analyzed previously published TCR beta repertoires from several hundred donors and added high-resolution HLA genotyping. HLA typing covered class I and class II loci at four-digit resolution. The study profiled the T cell repertoires of hundreds of subjects by immunosequencing and related them to cytomegalovirus serostatus. The aim of the study was to test whether cataloging public T cell receptors could identify signatures of past pathogen exposure. The genetic ancestry cluster associated with self-reported Caucasian donors included over 65% of the approximately 410 genotyped donors. Alongside the repertoire data, information on donor age, sex, ethnicity and CMV serostatus was compiled. A separate validation cohort of roughly 130 different subjects was used in addition to the roughly 670-subject first cohort. An earlier analysis of fewer than 750 of the donors used high-throughput TCR beta sequencing to judge whether each TCR beta V gene segment behaved as functional or pseudogenic. To predict cytomegalovirus infection status, the study combined high-throughput TCR immunosequencing, statistical association of individual TCRs with disease status, and machine learning. Because of strong linkage in the cohort, five DR-DQ haplotypes were treated as single units for association and clustering. Rather than using new phenotypic data, the later analysis identified candidate immune exposures from TCR beta sequences and from how often those sequences occurred across donors. A later genetic analysis took genome-wide SNP genotypes for about 55% of the roughly 700 donors and used that subset as a discovery cohort.

The germline V gene sets CDR1 to SGHTA and CDR2 to FQGNSA. The cysteine opens and the phenylalanine closes a CDR3 of 16 amino acids. Only the CDR3 region is kept as DNA, spanning 48 bases read in frame from base 1. V and J are trimmed by 4 bases and 6 bases, and the gene matches miss 6 bases of the junction. Study-wide findings and limitations: In a later genetic analysis, a missense DCLRE1C variant was associated with V-gene and J-gene trimming of TCR beta chains, and the association was replicated in an independent cohort. The classifier was reported to diagnose cytomegalovirus status with high specificity and sensitivity in both the original cohort and the validation cohort. While some public TCRs were present in many individuals, most TCR sequences turned up only very rarely across donors. A further reported finding was that TCR beta sequences accurately predicted the HLA-A and HLA-B alleles for most subjects in the first cohort. Roughly uniform sequencing depth across donors was assumed in presence/absence analyses, although this assumption may not hold. The authors suggested that the approach could potentially be extended to other disease states and immunological phenotypes. According to a later analysis, most CMV-associated TCR beta chains appeared to be HLA-restricted, and the HLA associations seemed to be driven largely by CMV exposure. The study listed 150 to 200 TCR beta chains as associated with cytomegalovirus. A later genetic analysis reported fewer N-insertions in productive TCRs among donors in an Asian-associated ancestry cluster than the roughly 700-donor mean. In this cohort, only TCR beta chains were sequenced, and detectable features were limited by the absence of alpha or paired-chain data. Three of the identified cytomegalovirus-associated TCR beta chains were confirmed in vitro to be specific for cytomegalovirus antigens. In an earlier analysis of some 500 of the donors, most TCR beta V segments were observed in productive rearrangements about 87% or about 30% of the time, broadly matching IMGT annotations. Specific HLA alleles were associated with roughly 16,000 TCR beta sequences at a false discovery rate of 0.05 in a later analysis. Linkage disequilibrium might explain the correlated functional status among segregating V segments, but an unknown experimental factor could not be excluded. Because counts were too low, approximately 15 rarely observed V segments, including chromosome 9 orphons, were excluded from the earlier analysis of 500 to 700 of the donors. Several of the top co-occurrence clusters appeared to be linked to parvovirus B19, influenza, CMV and Epstein-Barr virus, according to a later analysis. A later analysis found that TCR association rates varied across HLA loci, with DRB1 alleles showing the most associated TCRs and HLA-C alleles the fewest. The sequencing pipeline was judged likely to have produced a cluster of highly shared sequence variants as a technical artifact. For the cohort, immune exposure information was limited to CMV serostatus. Because the 87-base-pair reads could not distinguish some IMGT-functional V segments, including TRBV6-2 and TRBV6-3, those segments were excluded. When HLA alleles, especially DR and DQ, strongly co-occurred, attributing TCR associations to individual alleles was difficult. In a later analysis, HLA-associated TCR beta chains were found to be more clonally expanded and to have lower generation probabilities than equally common non-associated chains. HLA typing was unavailable for some donors at each locus, so association tests used only the typed subset.

The cohort comprised 670 or so healthy bone marrow donors. At the time of sampling, all cohort members were nominally healthy, though unrecorded immune exposures were likely present. The donor tested CMV seronegative and was one of the 352 seronegative cohort members. A peripheral blood sample was provided by each donor, and peripheral blood mononuclear cells were used for TCR beta sequencing. The Qiagen DNeasy Blood Extraction Kit was used to extract genomic DNA from the blood cell samples. The library came from the immunoSEQ multiplex PCR assay. A mixture of 60 forward primers for TCR Vbeta segments and 13 reverse primers for TCR Jbeta segments was used in the multiplex PCR. A multiplex PCR assay on genomic DNA amplified the CDR3 region of rearranged TCR beta genes. The Illumina HiSeq System was used to sequence the amplified TCR beta libraries as 87-base-pair reads. Turning to the authors' computational methods: A later analysis tallied some 79 million unique TCR beta chains across the 550 to 850 repertoires, and about 12 million of those chains were shared by two or more donors. Raw reads were error-corrected and collapsed into unique sequences by a nearest-neighbor algorithm in which closely related sequences were merged to remove PCR and sequencing errors. Alignment of CDR3 sequences to IMGT reference sequences was used to assign V, D and J gene segments. Each retained sequence needed at least a six-nucleotide match to both a V gene segment and a J gene segment. Rearrangements were called productive when the CDR3 lacked stop codons and stayed in frame with V and J; all others were non-productive. Following IMGT convention, CDR3 was defined as the stretch from the second conserved V-encoded cysteine to the conserved J-encoded phenylalanine. The earlier analysis of roughly 590 of the donors excluded any sequence lacking an unambiguous match to a single V gene segment. In an earlier analysis of around 600 of the donors, V segments were called functional above 56.7% productive rearrangements and were called segregating when the between-donor standard deviation exceeded 5%. To diagnose cytomegalovirus status from the catalog of TCR beta chain sequences, a statistical classification framework was built. In a later analysis, V and J genes were assigned by comparing TCR nucleotide sequences against IMGT/GENE-DB human TR gene sequences. Using the TCRdist pipeline, a later analysis assigned CDR3 sequences along with most-parsimonious VDJ recombination scenarios. In a later analysis, every TCR beta chain was defined by the combination of its CDR3 amino acid sequence and its V-gene family, and reads without a unique V-gene family were dropped. A later analysis removed several hundred highly shared, low-generation-probability nucleotide sequences to deal with suspected cross-contamination and a sequencing artifact. In a later analysis, a clonal expansion index for each public chain was calculated from normalized within-repertoire ranks of inferred template counts. In a later analysis, generation probabilities were computed using a VDJ recombination model fitted to out-of-frame rearrangements, and the results were checked against IGoR. In a later analysis, TCR-TCR, TCR-HLA and TCR-CMV co-occurrence was scored with hypergeometric tests, and a repertoire-size bias correction was applied to TCR pairs. In a later analysis, false discovery rates were estimated by permuting HLA or CMV assignments 20 times. In a later analysis, co-occurring TCRs were grouped using DBSCAN, with TCRdist sequence similarity added in when clustering inside HLA-allele-positive subsets. Co-occurrence clustering excluded repertoires with fewer than 30,000 or more than 120,000 public chains, plus five with anomalous nucleotide sharing. TCRdb carries this immuneACCESS record with in-frame sequences only. Its versions omit some clonotypes, under half of them owing to an unresolved V gene in the studies checked, with the rest unexplained. That table supplies the V and J calls and clone size; D and trimming were determined from the DNA. This sample's table lists 95,000 to 150,000 clones. In total, the top ten clones hold around 3.9% of the sample.

The rearrangement combines TRBV7-2 with TRBJ2-3; 14 middle bases align to TRBD2. The TCR was taken from a man aged 18 to 30 in good health and CMV-seronegative. Sequenced material: PBMCs. The DNA sequence is given as TGTGCCAGCAGCTCGACTAGCGGGGGGGGTTTGGATACGCAGTATTTT. Its translation is CASSSTSGGGLDTQYF.